The 29 T cell receptor beta chains listed next were all sequenced from one sample in a study of blood T cell repertoires in COVID-19. Data came from immunoSEQ multiplex PCR; TCRdb stores just in-frame clones and leaves some out. The repertoire consists of some 270,000 clones, with 86% occurring once and the leading ten covering about 8.6%. Sequencing was performed on peripheral blood. These receptors all stem from a man aged 35-49 years with active or convalescent COVID-19.

The DNA of the CDR3 is TGTGCCAGCAGCCCACGGACCCGATCGACAGGTGACTATGGCTACACCTTC. The encoded protein is CASSPRTRSTGDYGYTF. The rearrangement links TRBV5-4 to TRBJ1-2; D may be TRBD1 (6 bases). The CDR3 is 17 amino acids. CDR1 is SGHNT, CDR2 YYREEE, per germline (reference sequence). V was shortened by 4 bases and J by 3 bases, with 22 bases between the two germline ends.

The V call is TRBV19, the J call TRBJ1-3, with D possibly matching TRBD1 (6 bases). The CDR3 has 15 residues. Germline V gene sequence: CDR1 LNHDA, CDR2 SQIVND (reference sequence). V lost 3 bases and J 4 bases, leaving 13 bases between the germline ends. The CDR3 sequence: CASSITSGAGNTIYF. The CDR3 coding sequence is TGTGCCAGTAGTATTACATCAGGGGCCGGAAACACCATATATTTT.

CDR3: CASSAPSGRTGSYNEQFF. The CDR3 DNA reads TGTGCCAGCAGTGCTCCTAGCGGGAGGACAGGCTCCTACAATGAGCAGTTCTTC. The chain combines TRBV27 with TRBJ2-1, with 11 bases aligning to TRBD2. With V trimmed by 5 bases and J by 0 bases, 9 bases remained unmatched. CDR1 and CDR2 from the germline V gene are MNHEY and SMNVEV (reference sequence). CDR3 length: 18 amino acids.

This clone is a singleton in its sample. The chain employs TRBV7-2 and TRBJ2-4, with 9 bases fitting TRBD2. The ends lost 3 bases at V and 6 bases at J; junction bases unmatched: 3. Germline V gene lookup returns CDR1 SGHTA and CDR2 FQGNSA. The CDR3 consists of 14 residues. The CDR3 protein is CASSFGLALNIQYF. In nucleotides, the CDR3 is TGTGCCAGCAGCTTCGGACTAGCGCTAAACATTCAGTACTTC.

The rearrangement joins TRBV6-6 to TRBJ2-5, with 8 bases fitting TRBD2. The germline V gene encodes CDR1 MNHNY and CDR2 SVGAGI (reference sequence). V gave up 6 bases and J gave up 5 bases; unmatched junction bases: 11. The CDR3 is made up of 15 amino acids. The CDR3 loop is CASSPAAGGEETQYF. CDR3 bases: TGTGCCAGCAGCCCCGCCGCGGGGGGTGAGGAGACCCAGTACTTC.

The rearrangement uses TRBV7-9 and TRBJ2-5; TRBD2 is a possible D gene (6 bases). V was cut by 3 bases and J by 5 bases, with 13 bases left in between. The CDR3 sequence is 14 residues long. Germline CDR1 SEHNR, CDR2 FQNEAQ (reference sequence). CDR3 region: CASSLGLATETQYF. The CDR3 nucleotides are TGTGCCAGCAGCTTGGGTCTAGCGACCGAGACCCAGTACTTC.

This chain uses TRBV30 with TRBJ1-2, with 7 bases matching TRBD1. CDR1 GTSNPN and CDR2 SVGIG come from the germline V gene (reference sequence). The CDR3 totals 11 residues. Germline trimming cut 4 bases from V and 9 bases from J; bases unmatched to any gene: 5. The CDR3 spells CAWKGAGSYTF. The CDR3 nucleotides are TGTGCCTGGAAGGGGGCGGGGAGCTACACCTTC.

This clone was seen a handful of times. In nucleotides, the CDR3 is TGTGCCAGCACCCGAGGAGGGGCAAACACCGGGGAGCTGTTTTTT. Its translation is CASTRGGANTGELFF. V usage is TRBV2 and J usage is TRBJ2-2; maybe TRBD2 (6 bases). The CDR3 runs to 15 residues. Trimming took off 7 bases at V and 2 bases at J, with 14 bases between the two ends. CDR1 is SNHLY and CDR2 is FYNNEI in the germline V gene. Based on the CDR3 plus reference TRBV2 and TRBJ2-2, the full variable domain is EPEVTQTPSHQVTQMGQEVILRCVPISNHLYFYWYRQILGQKVEFLVSFYNNEISEKSEIFDDQFSVERPDGSNFTLKIRSTKLEDSAMYFCASTRGGANTGELFFGEGSRLTVL.

This clone was detected once. The V and J genes are TRBV4-1 and TRBJ2-2; TRBD1 is a possible D gene (5 bases). The germline CDR1 and CDR2 sequences are MGHRA and YSYEKL. The CDR3 is 13 residues long. V lost 3 bases, J lost 10 bases, and 12 bases lay in between. CDR3: CASSHSGHVELFF. CDR3 coding DNA: TGCGCCAGCAGCCATTCAGGGCATGTGGAGCTGTTTTTT.

The V and J genes are TRBV18 and TRBJ2-7, with D tentatively TRBD2 (5 bases). V gave up 3 bases and J gave up 6 bases, with 12 bases separating them. Germline lookup yields CDR1 KGHSH and CDR2 LQKENI. The CDR3 has 13 residues. The CDR3 DNA sequence: TGTGCCAGCTCACCCCCAGGACGGGGCGAGCAGTACTTC. Protein: CASSPPGRGEQYF.

This clone was found once. The V gene is TRBV13, the J gene TRBJ1-2; D is perhaps TRBD1 (6 bases). Trimming removed 2 bases at V and 8 bases at J, with 15 bases between. Germline lookup yields CDR1 PRHDT and CDR2 FYEKMQ (reference sequence). This CDR3 has 14 amino acids. The CDR3 DNA reads as TGTGCCAGCAGCTTACAGGGGCCCGAGGGGGGCTACACCTTC. Its protein is CASSLQGPEGGYTF.

This chain uses TRBV3-1 (or the pseudogene TRBV3-2) with TRBJ1-2; 9 nucleotides align to TRBD1. The V gene end was trimmed by 3 bases and the J gene end by 5 bases; junction bases not matched to a gene: 7. This CDR3 region has 15 residues. Germline CDR1 is LGHDT and CDR2 is YNNKEL (reference sequence). The CDR3 spells CASSHADRGLYGYTF. CDR3 bases: TGTGCCAGCAGCCATGCGGACAGGGGCTTATATGGCTACACCTTC.

The chain joins TRBV10-3 to TRBJ2-1, with D tentatively TRBD2 (6 bases). The CDR3 is 15 amino acids. The germline gives CDR1 ENHRY, CDR2 SYGVKD. V was pared by 2 bases and J by 0 bases, with 8 bases between. The CDR3 protein is CAISERGSSYNEQFF. CDR3 bases: TGTGCCATCAGTGAGCGGGGGAGCTCCTACAATGAGCAGTTCTTC.

The chain combines TRBV5-1 with TRBJ2-7; D perhaps matches TRBD1 (5 bases). The V gene's germline CDR1 is SGHRS and CDR2 YFSETQ. The CDR3 has 15 residues. V lost 2 bases and J 0 bases, leaving 12 bases between the germline ends. This CDR3 is CASSLPGKSSYEQYF. CDR3 in DNA: TGCGCCAGCAGCTTACCAGGGAAGAGCTCCTACGAGCAGTACTTC.

The gene calls are TRBV20-1 and TRBJ2-3, with D perhaps matching TRBD1 (5 bases). The CDR3 consists of 12 residues. The germline V gene has CDR1 DFQATT and CDR2 SNEGSKA (reference sequence). Deletions cut 3 bases from V and 7 bases from J, with 11 bases between. This CDR3 reads CSASDQGYTQYF. In DNA form, the CDR3 reads TGCAGTGCTAGTGACCAGGGATATACGCAGTATTTT.

This clone was detected once. V gene TRBV12-5 combines with J gene TRBJ1-4; 9 bases match TRBD1. The germline CDR1 and CDR2 sequences are LGHNT and FRNRAP. The CDR3 length is 15 residues. V shed 6 bases, J shed 3 bases, and the junction held 5 bases outside the gene matches. In DNA, the CDR3 is TGTGCTAGTGGCCAAACAGGGGGCCCTAATGAAAAACTGTTTTTT. Translated: CASGQTGGPNEKLFF.

This sequence joins TRBV3-1 (or the pseudogene TRBV3-2) and TRBJ1-3; tentatively, D is TRBD1 (5 bases). The CDR3 sequence is 14 residues long. Trimming cost V 4 bases and J 2 bases, with 9 bases left between them. CDR1 LGHDT and CDR2 YNNKEL come from the germline V gene (reference sequence). CDR3 amino acids: CASSLRQTGNTIYF. CDR3 in DNA: TGTGCCAGCAGCCTTAGACAGACTGGAAACACCATATATTTT.

The chain uses TRBV5-1 and TRBJ1-1, with 8 bases matching TRBD1. The V gene's germline CDR1 is SGHRS and CDR2 YFSETQ. V shed 1 base and J 1 base; nucleotides not matched to a gene: 6. The CDR3 has 16 amino acids. The CDR3 here is CASSLQGARRNTEAFF. The CDR3 bases are TGCGCCAGCAGCTTGCAGGGGGCGCGAAGGAACACTGAAGCTTTCTTT.

The rearrangement uses TRBV5-1 and TRBJ2-3; unclear D gene. This CDR3 contains 15 residues. Germline V lookup: CDR1 SGHRS, CDR2 YFSETQ. V was clipped by 0 bases and J by 3 bases, with 11 bases between them. CDR3 amino acids: CASSLAPSGTDTQYF. In DNA form, the CDR3 reads TGCGCCAGCAGCTTGGCACCTAGTGGAACAGATACGCAGTATTTT.

The chain joins TRBV5-4 to TRBJ1-3; D unclear. Germline CDR1 reads SGHNT; CDR2 reads YYREEE (reference sequence). V lost 0 bases and J 3 bases, leaving 7 bases between the germline ends. This CDR3 is 14 amino acids long. CDR3 DNA: TGTGCCAGCAGCTTGGAAACTGGTGGAAACACCATATATTTT. This encodes CASSLETGGNTIYF.

This chain connects TRBV2 to TRBJ1-5; TRBD1 aligns across 7 bases. This CDR3 spans 14 amino acids. With 5 bases clipped from V and 7 bases from J, the junction kept 8 bases outside the gene matches. Germline V gene sequence: CDR1 SNHLY, CDR2 FYNNEI. The CDR3 sequence: CASSQQGTVQPQHF. The CDR3 coding sequence is TGTGCCAGCAGTCAACAGGGGACGGTCCAGCCCCAGCATTTT.

The chain has TRBV3-1 (or the pseudogene TRBV3-2) and TRBJ1-3; D call uncertain. CDR1 and CDR2 from the germline V gene are LGHDT and YNNKEL (reference sequence). The CDR3 length is 13 residues. Trimming shortened V by 2 bases and J by 4 bases, and 6 bases separated the two germline ends. In nucleotides, the CDR3 is TGTGCCAGCAGCCAATCCGGGGGAAACACCATATATTTT. It specifies CASSQSGGNTIYF.

V is TRBV25-1 and J is TRBJ2-1, with 11 bases matching TRBD2. CDR3 size: 16 residues. The V and J ends lost 4 bases and 4 bases, in that order; junction bases with no gene match: 6. Germline V CDR1 and CDR2: MGHDK, SYGVNS. The CDR3 DNA sequence: TGTGCCAGCAGTGGTCCGGGACTAGCGGAATACAATGAGCAGTTCTTC. Translation gives CASSGPGLAEYNEQFF.

V is TRBV29-1 and J is TRBJ2-7, with TRBD1 identical over 8 bases. This CDR3 has 13 amino acids. Germline CDR1 reads SQVTM; CDR2 reads ANQGSEA. V lost 3 bases to trimming and J lost 6 bases; unmatched junction nucleotides: 7. CDR3 coding DNA: TGCAGCGTTGAGCAGGGGGCAGGGAGCGAGCAGTACTTC. Its translation: CSVEQGAGSEQYF.

V and J are TRBV24-1 and TRBJ1-5, with D possibly being TRBD1 (6 bases). CDR1 KGHDR and CDR2 SFDVKD come from the germline V gene. Trimming shortened V by 4 bases and J by 0 bases, and 9 bases separated the two germline ends. This CDR3 region has 15 residues. CDR3 bases: TGTGCCACCAGTGAGACAGGTTTTAGCAATCAGCCCCAGCATTTT. Residues: CATSETGFSNQPQHF.

The J gene is TRBJ2-1, the V gene TRBV3-1 (or the pseudogene TRBV3-2), with 9 bases aligning to TRBD1. There are 16 residues in the CDR3. Germline assignment: CDR1 LGHDT and CDR2 YNNKEL (reference sequence). Trimming at V came to 4 bases and at J to 1 base, leaving 5 bases not matched to a gene. This CDR3 is CASSRAGQGSYNEQFF. The CDR3 DNA follows: TGTGCCAGCAGCCGAGCCGGACAGGGGTCCTACAATGAGCAGTTCTTC.

This sequence joins TRBV3-1 (or the pseudogene TRBV3-2) and TRBJ2-2; 7 bases align to TRBD2. Germline V gene lookup returns CDR1 LGHDT and CDR2 YNNKEL (reference sequence). The CDR3 is made up of 15 amino acids. The V and J ends lost 8 bases and 4 bases, in that order; junction bases with no gene match: 10. CDR3 sequence: CASGRETGGTGELFF. In DNA form, the CDR3 reads TGTGCCAGCGGGCGGGAGACGGGGGGCACCGGGGAGCTGTTTTTT.

The count of this clone is one. V and J are TRBV5-1 and TRBJ1-3; D might be TRBD1 (6 bases). CDR3 length: 14 amino acids. Trimming shortened V by 7 bases and J by 2 bases, and 13 bases separated the two germline ends. The germline CDR1 and CDR2 sequences are SGHRS and YFSETQ. The CDR3: CASSGGAPGNTIYF. The CDR3 DNA is TGCGCCAGCTCGGGGGGGGCGCCTGGAAACACCATATATTTT.

The gene calls are TRBV29-1 and TRBJ2-7, with D tentatively TRBD2 (5 bases). V lost 2 bases to trimming and J lost 3 bases, with 8 bases between them. Looked up from germline, CDR1 is SQVTM and CDR2 is ANQGSEA. The CDR3 covers 12 residues. CDR3 protein: CSVERGDYEQYF. CDR3 in DNA: TGCAGCGTTGAACGGGGAGACTACGAGCAGTACTTC.